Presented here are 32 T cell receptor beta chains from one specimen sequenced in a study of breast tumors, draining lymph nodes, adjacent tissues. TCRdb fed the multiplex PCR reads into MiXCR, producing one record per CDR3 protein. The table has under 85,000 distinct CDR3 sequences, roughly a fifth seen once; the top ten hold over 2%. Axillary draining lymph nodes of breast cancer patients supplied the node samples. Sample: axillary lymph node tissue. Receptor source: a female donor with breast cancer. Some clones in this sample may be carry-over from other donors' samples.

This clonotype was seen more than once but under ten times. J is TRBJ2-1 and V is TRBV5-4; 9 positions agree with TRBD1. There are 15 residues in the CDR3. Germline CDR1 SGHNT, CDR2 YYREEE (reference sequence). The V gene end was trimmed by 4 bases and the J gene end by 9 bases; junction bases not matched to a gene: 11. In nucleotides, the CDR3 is TGTGCCAGCAGCCGGGACAGGGTAAGAGGTAGTGAGCAGTTCTTC. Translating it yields CASSRDRVRGSEQFF.

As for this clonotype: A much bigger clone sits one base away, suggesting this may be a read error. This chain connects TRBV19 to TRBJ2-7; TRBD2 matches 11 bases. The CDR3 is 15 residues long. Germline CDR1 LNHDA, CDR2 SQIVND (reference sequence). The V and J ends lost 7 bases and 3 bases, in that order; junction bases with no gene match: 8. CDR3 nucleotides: TGTGCCAGTAATGTCGCTAGCGGGAGGTTCTACGAGCAGTACTTC. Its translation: CASNVASGRFYEQYF. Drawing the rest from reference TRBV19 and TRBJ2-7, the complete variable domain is DGGITQSPKYLFRKEGQNVTLSCEQNLNHDAMYWYRQDPGQGLRLIYYSQIVNDFQKGDIAEGYSVSREKKESFPLTVTSAQKNPTAFYLCASNVASGRFYEQYFGPGTRLTVT.

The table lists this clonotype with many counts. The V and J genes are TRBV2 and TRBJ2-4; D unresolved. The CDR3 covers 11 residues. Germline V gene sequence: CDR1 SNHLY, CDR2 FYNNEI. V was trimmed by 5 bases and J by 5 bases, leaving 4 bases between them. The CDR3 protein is CASSQQNIQYF. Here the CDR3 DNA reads TGTGCCAGCAGTCAGCAAAACATTCAGTACTTC.

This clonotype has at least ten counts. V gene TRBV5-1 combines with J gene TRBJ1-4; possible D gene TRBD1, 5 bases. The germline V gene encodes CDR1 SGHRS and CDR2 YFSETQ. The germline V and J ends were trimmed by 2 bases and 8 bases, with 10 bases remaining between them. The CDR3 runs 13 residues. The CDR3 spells CASSFTGKEKLFF. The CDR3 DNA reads TGCGCCAGCAGCTTTACAGGCAAAGAAAAACTGTTTTTT.

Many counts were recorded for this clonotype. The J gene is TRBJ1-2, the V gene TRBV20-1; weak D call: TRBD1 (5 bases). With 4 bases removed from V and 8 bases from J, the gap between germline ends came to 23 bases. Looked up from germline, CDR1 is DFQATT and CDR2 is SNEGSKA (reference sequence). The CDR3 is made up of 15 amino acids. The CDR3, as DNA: TGCAGTGCTAAGGGTGAACCGGGACCCAATCGGGGCTACACCTTC. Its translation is CSAKGEPGPNRGYTF.

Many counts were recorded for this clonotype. The CDR3 loop is CARGAKGTSGYQETQYF. CDR3 in DNA: TGTGCCAGGGGGGCTAAGGGGACTAGCGGGTACCAAGAGACCCAGTACTTC. The chain combines TRBV12-3 or TRBV12-4 with TRBJ2-5, with 12 bases lining up with TRBD2. Unmatched junction bases numbered 11, after V lost 9 bases and J lost 0 bases. This CDR3 spans 17 amino acids.

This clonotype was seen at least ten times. The CDR3 protein is CASSQGGLAGGRSYNEQFF. CDR3 coding DNA: TGTGCCAGCAGCCAAGGGGGACTAGCGGGAGGTCGCTCCTACAATGAGCAGTTCTTC. The V and J genes are TRBV14 and TRBJ2-1, with TRBD2 matching over 15 bases. The length of the CDR3 is 19 residues. Per germline, CDR1 SGHDN and CDR2 FVKESK. V lost 1 base to trimming and J lost 0 bases; unmatched junction nucleotides: 4.

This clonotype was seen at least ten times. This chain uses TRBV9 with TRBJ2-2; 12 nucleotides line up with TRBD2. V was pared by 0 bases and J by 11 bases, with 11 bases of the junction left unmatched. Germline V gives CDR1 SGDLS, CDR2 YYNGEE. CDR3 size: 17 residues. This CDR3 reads CASSVESLLAGGGELFF. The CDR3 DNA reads TGTGCCAGCAGCGTAGAGAGTTTGCTAGCGGGAGGGGGAGAGCTGTTTTTT. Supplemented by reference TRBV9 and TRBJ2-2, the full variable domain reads DSGVTQTPKHLITATGQRVTLRCSPRSGDLSVYWYQQSLDQGLQFLIQYYNGEERAKGNILERFSAQQFPDLHSELNLSSLELGDSALYFCASSVESLLAGGGELFFGEGSRLTVL.

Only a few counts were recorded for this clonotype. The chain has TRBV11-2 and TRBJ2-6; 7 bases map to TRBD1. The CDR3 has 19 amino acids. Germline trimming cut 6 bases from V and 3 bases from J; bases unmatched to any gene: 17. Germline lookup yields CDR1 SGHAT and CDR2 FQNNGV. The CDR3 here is CASSPIVPPTGVGANVLTF. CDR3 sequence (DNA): TGTGCCAGCAGTCCCATAGTCCCACCAACAGGGGTTGGGGCCAACGTCCTGACTTTC. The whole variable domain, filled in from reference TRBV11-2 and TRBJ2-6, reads EAGVAQSPRYKIIEKRQSVAFWCNPISGHATLYWYQQILGQGPKLLIQFQNNGVVDDSQLPKDRFSAERLKGVDSTLKIQPAKLEDSAVYLCASSPIVPPTGVGANVLTFGAGSRLTVL.

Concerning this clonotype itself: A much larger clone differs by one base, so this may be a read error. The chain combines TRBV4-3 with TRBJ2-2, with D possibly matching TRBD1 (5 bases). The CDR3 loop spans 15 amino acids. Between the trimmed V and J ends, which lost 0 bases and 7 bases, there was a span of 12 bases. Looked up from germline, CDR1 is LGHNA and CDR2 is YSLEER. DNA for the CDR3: TGCGCCAGCAGCCAAGATCAGGGCCGTGTCGGGGAGCTGTTTTTT. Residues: CASSQDQGRVGELFF.

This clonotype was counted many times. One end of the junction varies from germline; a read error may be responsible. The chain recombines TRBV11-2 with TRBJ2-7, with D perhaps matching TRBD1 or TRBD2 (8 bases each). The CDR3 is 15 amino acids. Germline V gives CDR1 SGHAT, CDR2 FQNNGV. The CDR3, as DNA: TGTGCCAGCTCTCTACAGGGGGGGGTAGCGGGGACCACACACTTC. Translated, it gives CASSLQGGVAGTTHF.

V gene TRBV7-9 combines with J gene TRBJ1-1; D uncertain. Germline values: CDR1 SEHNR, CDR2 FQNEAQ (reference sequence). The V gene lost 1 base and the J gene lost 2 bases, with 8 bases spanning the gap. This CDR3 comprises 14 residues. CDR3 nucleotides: TGTGCCAGCAGCTTAGGTGGGGTTAACACTGAAGCTTTCTTT. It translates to CASSLGGVNTEAFF. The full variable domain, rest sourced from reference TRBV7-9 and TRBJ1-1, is DTGVSQNPRHKITKRGQNVTFRCDPISEHNRLYWYRQTLGQGPEFLTYFQNEAQLEKSRLLSDRFSAERPKGSFSTLEIQRTEQGDSAMYLCASSLGGVNTEAFFGQGTRLTVV.

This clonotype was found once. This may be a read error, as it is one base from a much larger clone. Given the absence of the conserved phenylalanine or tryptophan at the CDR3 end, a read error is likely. This CDR3 is CASRLAGADSRNEQFS. The CDR3 region has the DNA TGCGCCAGCAGGCTAGCGGGAGCGGATTCGAGGAATGAGCAGTTCTCC. The rearrangement joins TRBV4-1 to TRBJ2-1; 10 bases line up with TRBD2. The CDR3 is made up of 16 amino acids. The V gene's germline CDR1 is MGHRA and CDR2 YSYEKL. J gave up 7 bases and V 6 bases, and 12 bases lay outside the gene matches.

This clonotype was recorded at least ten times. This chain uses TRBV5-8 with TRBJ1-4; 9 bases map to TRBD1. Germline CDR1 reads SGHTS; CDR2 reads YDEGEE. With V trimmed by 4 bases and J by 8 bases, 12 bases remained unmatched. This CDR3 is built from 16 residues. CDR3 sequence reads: CASSGRPGQGGEKLFF. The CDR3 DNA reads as TGTGCCAGCAGCGGAAGACCGGGACAGGGAGGAGAAAAACTGTTTTTT.

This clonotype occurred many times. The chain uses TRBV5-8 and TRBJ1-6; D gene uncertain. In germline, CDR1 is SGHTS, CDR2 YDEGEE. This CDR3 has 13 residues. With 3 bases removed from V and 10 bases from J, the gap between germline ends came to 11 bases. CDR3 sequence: CASSSPMNSPLHF. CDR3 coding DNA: TGTGCCAGCAGCTCGCCGATGAACTCACCCCTCCACTTT.

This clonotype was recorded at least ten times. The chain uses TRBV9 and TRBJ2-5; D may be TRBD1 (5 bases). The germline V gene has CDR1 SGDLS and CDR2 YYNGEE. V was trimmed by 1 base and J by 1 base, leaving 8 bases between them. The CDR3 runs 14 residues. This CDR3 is CASSVWGSQETQYF. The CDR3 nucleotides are TGTGCCAGCAGCGTATGGGGCAGCCAAGAGACCCAGTACTTC.

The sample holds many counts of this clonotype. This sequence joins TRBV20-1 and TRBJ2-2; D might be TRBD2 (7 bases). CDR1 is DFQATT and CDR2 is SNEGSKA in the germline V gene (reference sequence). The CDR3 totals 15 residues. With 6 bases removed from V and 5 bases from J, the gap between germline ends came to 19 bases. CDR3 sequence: CSAAPRGAGTGELFF. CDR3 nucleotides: TGCAGTGCCGCCCCTCGGGGGGCGGGAACCGGGGAGCTGTTTTTT.

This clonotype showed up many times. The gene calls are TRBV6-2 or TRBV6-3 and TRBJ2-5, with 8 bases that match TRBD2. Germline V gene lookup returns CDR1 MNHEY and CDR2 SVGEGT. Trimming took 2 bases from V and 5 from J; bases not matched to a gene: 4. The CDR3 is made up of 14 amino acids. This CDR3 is CASSYRRGGETQYF. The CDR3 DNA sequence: TGTGCCAGCAGTTACCGACGGGGGGGGGAGACCCAGTACTTC.

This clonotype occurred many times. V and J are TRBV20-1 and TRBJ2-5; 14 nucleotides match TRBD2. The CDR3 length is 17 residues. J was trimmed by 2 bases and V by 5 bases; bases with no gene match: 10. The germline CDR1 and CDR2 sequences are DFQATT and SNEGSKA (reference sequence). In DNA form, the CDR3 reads TGCAGTGCTCTTCCCGCCGGGACTAGCGGGGGACAAGAGACCCAGTACTTC. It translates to CSALPAGTSGGQETQYF.

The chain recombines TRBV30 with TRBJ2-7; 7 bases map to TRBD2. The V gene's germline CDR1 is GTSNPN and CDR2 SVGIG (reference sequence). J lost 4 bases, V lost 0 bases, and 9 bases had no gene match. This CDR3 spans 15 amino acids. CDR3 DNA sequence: TGTGCCTGGAGTGTAGCGGGACCTACTTCTTACGAGCAGTACTTC. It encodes CAWSVAGPTSYEQYF. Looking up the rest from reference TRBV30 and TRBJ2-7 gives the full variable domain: SQTIHQWPATLVQPVGSPLSLECTVEGTSNPNLYWYRQAAGRGLQLLFYSVGIGQISSEVPQNLSASRPQDRQFILSSKKLLLSDSGFYLCAWSVAGPTSYEQYFGPGTRLTVT.

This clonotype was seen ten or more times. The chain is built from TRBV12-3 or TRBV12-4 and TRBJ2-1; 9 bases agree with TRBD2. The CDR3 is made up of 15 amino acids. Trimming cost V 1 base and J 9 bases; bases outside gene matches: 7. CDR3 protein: CASSLGRGGAFEQFF. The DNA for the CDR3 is TGTGCCAGCAGTTTAGGCCGCGGGGGGGCCTTTGAGCAGTTCTTC.

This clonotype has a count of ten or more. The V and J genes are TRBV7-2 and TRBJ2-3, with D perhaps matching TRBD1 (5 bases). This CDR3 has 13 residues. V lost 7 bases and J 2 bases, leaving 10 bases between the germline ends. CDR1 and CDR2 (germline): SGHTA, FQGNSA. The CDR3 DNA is TGTGCCAGCACCAGGGATTACACAGATACGCAGTATTTT. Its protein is CASTRDYTDTQYF. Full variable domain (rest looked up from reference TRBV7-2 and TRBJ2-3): GAGVSQSPSNKVTEKGKDVELRCDPISGHTALYWYRQSLGQGLEFLIYFQGNSAPDKSGLPSDRFSAERTGGSVSTLTIQRTQQEDSAVYLCASTRDYTDTQYFGPGTRLTVL.

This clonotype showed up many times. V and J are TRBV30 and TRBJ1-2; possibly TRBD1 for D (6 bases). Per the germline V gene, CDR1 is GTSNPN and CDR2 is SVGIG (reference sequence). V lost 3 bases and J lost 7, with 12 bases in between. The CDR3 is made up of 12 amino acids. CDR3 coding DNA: TGTGCCTGGAGGACCGGGGGCAGTGGCTACACCTTC. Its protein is CAWRTGGSGYTF.

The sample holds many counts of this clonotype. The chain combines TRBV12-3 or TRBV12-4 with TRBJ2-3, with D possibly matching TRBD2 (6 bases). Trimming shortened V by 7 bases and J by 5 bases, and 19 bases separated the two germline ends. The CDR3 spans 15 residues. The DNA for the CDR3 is TGTGCCAGCACCCGGAGGGCAGGTGGAGGAGATACGCAGTATTTT. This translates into CASTRRAGGGDTQYF.

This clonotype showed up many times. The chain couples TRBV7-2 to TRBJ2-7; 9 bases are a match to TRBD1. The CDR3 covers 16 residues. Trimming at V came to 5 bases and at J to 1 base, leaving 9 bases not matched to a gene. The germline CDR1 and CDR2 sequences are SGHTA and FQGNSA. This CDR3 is CASSPDGQGPSYEQYF. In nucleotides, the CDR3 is TGTGCCAGCAGCCCGGACGGACAGGGGCCATCCTACGAGCAGTACTTC.

The CDR3, as DNA: TGTGCCTGGAGCGTGGGGTGGGGGGGAAATGAAAAACTGTTTTTT. Translated, it gives CAWSVGWGGNEKLFF. The rearrangement uses TRBV30 and TRBJ1-4, with D maybe TRBD1 (5 bases). V was pared by 3 bases and J by 5 bases, with 16 bases between. The CDR3 is made up of 15 amino acids. The V gene's germline CDR1 is GTSNPN and CDR2 SVGIG (reference sequence).

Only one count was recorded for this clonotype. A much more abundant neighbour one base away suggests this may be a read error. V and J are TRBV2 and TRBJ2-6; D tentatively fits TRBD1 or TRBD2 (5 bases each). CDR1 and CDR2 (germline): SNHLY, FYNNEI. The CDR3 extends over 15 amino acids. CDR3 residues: CAGSWDRSGANVLTF. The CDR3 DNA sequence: TGTGCCGGCAGTTGGGACCGCTCTGGGGCCAACGTCCTGACTTTC.

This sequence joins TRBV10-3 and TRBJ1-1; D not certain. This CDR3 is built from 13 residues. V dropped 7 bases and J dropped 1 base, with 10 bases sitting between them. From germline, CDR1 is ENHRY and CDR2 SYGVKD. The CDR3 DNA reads TGTGCCATCACCACCTCGGAGAACACTGAAGCTTTCTTT. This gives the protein CAITTSENTEAFF.

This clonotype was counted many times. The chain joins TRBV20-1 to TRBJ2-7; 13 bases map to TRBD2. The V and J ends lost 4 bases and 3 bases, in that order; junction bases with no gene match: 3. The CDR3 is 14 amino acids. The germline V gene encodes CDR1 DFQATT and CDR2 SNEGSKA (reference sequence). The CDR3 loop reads CSATGLAGIYEQYF. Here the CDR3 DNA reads TGCAGTGCTACGGGACTAGCGGGGATCTACGAGCAGTACTTC.

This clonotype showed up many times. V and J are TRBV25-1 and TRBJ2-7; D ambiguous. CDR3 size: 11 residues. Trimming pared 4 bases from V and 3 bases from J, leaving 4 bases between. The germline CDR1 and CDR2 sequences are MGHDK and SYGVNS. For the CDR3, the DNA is TGTGCCAGCAGTGGCATCTACGAGCAGTACTTC. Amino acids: CASSGIYEQYF.

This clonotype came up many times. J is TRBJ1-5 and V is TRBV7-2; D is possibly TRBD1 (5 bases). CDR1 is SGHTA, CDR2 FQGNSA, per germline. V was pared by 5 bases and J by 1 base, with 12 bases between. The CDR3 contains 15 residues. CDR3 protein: CASSPDSGSNQPQHF. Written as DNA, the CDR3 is TGTGCCAGCAGCCCCGACAGTGGGAGCAATCAGCCCCAGCATTTT.

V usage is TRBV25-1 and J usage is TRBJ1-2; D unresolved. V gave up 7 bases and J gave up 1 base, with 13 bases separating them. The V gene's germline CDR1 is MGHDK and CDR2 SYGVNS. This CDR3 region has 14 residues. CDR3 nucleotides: TGTGCCAGCAATGATGATGGATTTAACTATGGCTACACCTTC. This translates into CASNDDGFNYGYTF.